Detailed here is one T cell receptor (beta chain). Its antigen is as yet unknown. Clones were sequenced by immunoSEQ multiplex PCR, and TCRdb holds only the in-frame ones, with some missing. The sample includes some 120,000 clones, about 86% of them seen just once. The CDR3 is 13 residues long. Germline V gives CDR1 MNHNY, CDR2 SVGAGI (reference sequence). V lost 6 bases and J lost 4, with 13 bases in between. This sample is part of a study of T cell responses to AZD1222 COVID-19 vaccine. Looking at the study overall: Pooled samples include second doses given at about 4 or 12 weeks. Study outcomes and limitations: Spike regions recognized by vaccine-associated CD4 TCRs spanned the protein, led by 160-218 and 743-854. A reported finding is that nearly half of spike-specific TCRs target unmutated variant regions. There were mostly white British donors and more females than males, and clonal diversity was possibly underestimated.

The sample was peripheral blood, taken on day 0 of AZD1222 vaccination. The clonotype originates from an adult in good health. J is TRBJ2-7 and V is TRBV6-6, with a possible D match to TRBD1 (5 bases). CDR3 nucleotides: TGTGCCAGCAGCCTGACAGACTCATACGAGCAGTACTTC. This encodes CASSLTDSYEQYF.